This T cell receptor (beta chain) originates from a study of CD8 T cells in ankylosing spondylitis. Study conclusions and caveats: From matched ankylosing spondylitis synovial fluid, disease-linked clones were reportedly recovered at significantly enriched levels. Among TCR beta sequences, a motif of about 8 highly homologous variants appeared characteristic of ankylosing spondylitis blood. Relatively scarce in peripheral blood, disease-linked clones were CD8+.

The TCR beta libraries were generated through quantitative 5'-RACE incorporating molecular barcodes. One entry per CDR3 protein, called by TCRdb with MiXCR from the 5' RACE reads. The sample has around 150,000 distinct CDR3 sequences; roughly 18% are singletons. There are many counts of this clonotype. The target antigen is unknown. The source of this sequence is a male donor with ankylosing spondylitis or in good health (not recorded which). The sequenced material came from blood, either unsorted or a sorted T cell fraction (not recorded which).

The chain's CDR3 is CASSLTGTGWMSNQPQHF. The CDR3 coding sequence is TGTGCCAGCAGTCTCACCGGGACAGGGTGGATGAGCAATCAGCCCCAGCATTTT. The chain uses TRBV28 and TRBJ1-5, with 9 nucleotides matching TRBD1. The J segment lost 1 base and the V segment lost 5 bases, leaving 12 bases of the junction unmatched. Germline-derived CDR1 and CDR2 are MDHEN and SYDVKM. The CDR3 is 18 amino acids.